This entry lists 22 T cell receptor beta chains sequenced from one sample in a study of T-cell memory formation after mild COVID-19. TCRdb recomputed calls from the 5' RACE reads with MiXCR, one row per CDR3 protein. The sample records approximately 260,000 distinct CDR3 sequences, under 20% being singletons. Source material: PBMCs or a T cell subset sorted from them (not recorded which). The receptors originated from a man between 18 and 29 years old who had mild COVID-19 (a few samples of this study predate the infection). Cell type and time point are not known.

This clonotype was seen a few times. The rearrangement links TRBV6-1 to TRBJ2-3, with TRBD2 matching over 8 bases. Germline CDR1 MNHNS, CDR2 SASEGT. There are 14 residues in the CDR3. J lost 4 bases, V lost 7 bases, and 7 bases had no gene match. The CDR3 spells CASTGAGVSDTQYF. The CDR3 region has the DNA TGTGCCAGCACCGGAGCGGGGGTGTCAGATACGCAGTATTTT.

The table lists this clonotype with a few counts. The chain combines TRBV7-2 with TRBJ2-1; D gene ambiguous. Looked up from germline, CDR1 is SGHTA and CDR2 is FQGNSA. V lost 2 bases and J lost 8, with 4 bases in between. CDR3 length: 11 residues. CDR3 DNA: TGTGCCAGCAGCTTACAGGATGAGCAGTTCTTC. It codes for CASSLQDEQFF.

The chain has TRBV20-1 and TRBJ2-1, with D unresolved. CDR3 length equals 16 residues. Trimming pared 4 bases from V and 2 bases from J, leaving 18 bases between. CDR1 and CDR2 (germline): DFQATT, SNEGSKA (reference sequence). Here the CDR3 reads CSATPLTLGAYNEQFF. In DNA form, the CDR3 reads TGCAGTGCTACCCCCCTGACGCTTGGGGCCTACAATGAGCAGTTCTTC.

In its sample, this clonotype was seen a few times. This chain joins TRBV15 and TRBJ1-4, with D hard to call. Trimming cost V 5 bases and J 3 bases, with 16 bases left between them. The CDR3 has 16 residues. Looked up from germline, CDR1 is LNHNV and CDR2 is YYDKDF (reference sequence). The chain's CDR3 is CATSPHLGSANEKLFF. The CDR3 bases are TGTGCCACCAGCCCCCATCTGGGATCAGCTAATGAAAAACTGTTTTTT.

Only a few counts were recorded for this clonotype. The chain uses TRBV12-3 or TRBV12-4 and TRBJ1-4; D unclear. Between the trimmed V and J ends, which lost 1 base and 5 bases, there was a span of 8 bases. The length of the CDR3 is 14 residues. The CDR3 DNA reads TGTGCCAGCAGTTTAGTGGCCCACAATGAAAAACTGTTTTTT. Its translation: CASSLVAHNEKLFF.

This chain uses TRBV27 with TRBJ2-3, with D uncertain. Germline CDR1 and CDR2: MNHEY and SMNVEV (reference sequence). This CDR3 region has 13 residues. V lost 5 bases, J lost 5 bases, and 11 bases lay in between. CDR3 DNA: TGTGCCAGCAGTCAACGGCCCCAAGATACGCAGTATTTT. Translated, it gives CASSQRPQDTQYF.

The rearrangement uses TRBV5-1 and TRBJ2-6, with 9 bases identical to TRBD1. Germline CDR1 SGHRS, CDR2 YFSETQ. This CDR3 comprises 19 residues. The ends lost 4 bases at V and 4 bases at J; junction bases unmatched: 15. CDR3 amino acids: CASSEGRQGVIIGANVLTF. CDR3 nucleotide sequence: TGCGCCAGCAGCGAAGGGAGACAGGGGGTAATAATCGGGGCCAACGTCCTGACTTTC.

The chain uses TRBV7-8 and TRBJ2-3, with 9 bases matching TRBD2. Trimming took 4 bases from V and 6 from J; bases not matched to a gene: 2. The CDR3 spans 13 residues. CDR1 SGHVS and CDR2 FQNEAQ come from the germline V gene. The CDR3 loop reads CASSYGLADTQYF. CDR3 DNA sequence: TGTGCCAGCAGCTATGGACTAGCGGATACGCAGTATTTT.

This clonotype was detected many times. The chain is built from TRBV6-1 and TRBJ2-7, with 7 bases that match TRBD1. The CDR3 loop spans 14 amino acids. V was clipped by 6 bases and J by 0 bases; unmatched bases: 5. Germline CDR1 reads MNHNS; CDR2 reads SASEGT. CDR3 sequence reads: CASRTGFHSYEQYV. The CDR3 DNA reads TGTGCCAGCAGGACAGGGTTCCACTCCTACGAGCAGTACGTC.

This clonotype has a handful of counts. The V call is TRBV11-3, the J call TRBJ2-5; no clear D. The V and J ends lost 5 bases and 2 bases respectively, with 9 bases between them. The CDR3 is 13 residues long. Germline V gene data show CDR1 as SGHNT and CDR2 as YENEEA. CDR3 coding DNA: TGTGCCAGCAGCCTCAGCGTACAAGAGACCCAGTACTTC. Translating it yields CASSLSVQETQYF.

This chain links TRBV7-9 with TRBJ1-4; 8 bases line up with TRBD1. Trimming at V came to 2 bases and at J to 8 bases, leaving 7 bases not matched to a gene. The CDR3 is 15 amino acids. In germline, CDR1 is SEHNR, CDR2 FQNEAQ (reference sequence). The CDR3, as DNA: TGTGCCAGCAGCTTACAGGGGGCGTCTGGGGAAAAACTGTTTTTT. Protein: CASSLQGASGEKLFF.

The V and J genes are TRBV5-4 and TRBJ2-3; D is unclear. V was pared by 4 bases and J by 4 bases, with 13 bases between. Germline CDR1 is SGHNT and CDR2 is YYREEE (reference sequence). CDR3 size: 14 residues. The CDR3 spells CASSPRIRSDTQYF. In nucleotides, the CDR3 is TGTGCCAGCAGCCCTCGTATTAGGTCAGATACGCAGTATTTT.

The V and J genes are TRBV6-2 or TRBV6-3 and TRBJ2-7, with 7 bases aligning to TRBD2. This CDR3 is 11 amino acids long. Germline CDR1 reads MNHEY; CDR2 reads SVGEGT. The junction had 5 bases not matched to a gene; V was cut back by 6 bases and J by 9 bases. The CDR3 DNA is TGTGCCAGCAGGTACCAGCGGGGGCAGTACTTC. Amino acids: CASRYQRGQYF.

In its sample, this clonotype was seen many times. The chain joins TRBV6-5 to TRBJ1-2; no reliable D call. The CDR3 totals 13 residues. Germline loops: CDR1 MNHEY, CDR2 SVGAGI. Trimming took off 0 bases at V and 0 bases at J, with 2 bases between the two ends. For the CDR3, the DNA is TGTGCCAGCAGTTACTCAGCTAACTATGGCTACACCTTC. Protein sequence: CASSYSANYGYTF.

The chain uses TRBV6-1 and TRBJ2-7; no clear D gene. This CDR3 has 14 amino acids. From germline, CDR1 is MNHNS and CDR2 SASEGT. Between the trimmed V and J ends, which lost 4 bases and 0 bases, there was a span of 10 bases. The CDR3 region has the DNA TGTGCCAGCAGTGCTGGCGACTTCTCCTACGAGCAGTACGTC. Translation: CASSAGDFSYEQYV.

This clonotype was picked up many times. The gene calls are TRBV4-3 and TRBJ2-5; unclear D gene. V lost 1 base, J lost 2 bases, and 8 bases lay in between. CDR1 is LGHNA, CDR2 YSLEER, per germline. This CDR3 comprises 14 residues. CDR3 DNA: TGCGCCAGCAGCCAAGTGGCGGCGCAAGAGACCCAGTACTTC. Translation: CASSQVAAQETQYF.

This clonotype was counted ten times or more. This chain connects TRBV7-6 to TRBJ1-5; 7 positions match TRBD1. V lost 4 bases to trimming and J lost 5 bases; unmatched junction nucleotides: 8. Looked up from germline, CDR1 is SGHVS and CDR2 is FNYEAQ. The CDR3 sequence is 15 residues long. The CDR3 spells CASSSTVTGDQPQHF. CDR3 sequence (DNA): TGTGCCAGCAGCTCAACAGTTACAGGGGATCAGCCCCAGCATTTT.

There are a few counts of this clonotype. The rearrangement links TRBV7-2 to TRBJ2-3; D not resolved. The CDR3 consists of 14 residues. Trimming cost V 6 bases and J 2 bases, with 12 bases left between them. Per the germline V gene, CDR1 is SGHTA and CDR2 is FQGNSA. The CDR3: CASRPPPDTDTQYF. CDR3 in DNA: TGTGCCAGCAGACCACCCCCCGACACAGATACGCAGTATTTT.

The chain employs TRBV12-3 or TRBV12-4 and TRBJ2-5; the match to TRBD1 covers 9 bases. The CDR3 contains 16 residues. V gave up 5 bases and J gave up 9 bases; unmatched junction bases: 16. The CDR3 loop is CASSPLRPGQGMPQYF. The CDR3 DNA sequence: TGTGCCAGCAGTCCCCTCCGCCCCGGACAGGGGATGCCCCAGTACTTC.

This clonotype was detected only a few times. The chain joins TRBV18 to TRBJ1-6; 7 positions agree with TRBD1. The germline gives CDR1 KGHSH, CDR2 LQKENI. J was trimmed by 7 bases and V by 2 bases; bases with no gene match: 8. The CDR3 has 16 amino acids. The CDR3 reads CASSPSGQLGNSPLHF. The CDR3 coding sequence is TGTGCCAGCTCACCATCGGGACAGCTCGGCAATTCACCCCTCCACTTT. Filled out from reference TRBV18 and TRBJ1-6, the complete variable domain reads NAGVMQNPRHLVRRRGQEARLRCSPMKGHSHVYWYRQLPEEGLKFMVYLQKENIIDESGMPKERFSAEFPKEGPSILRIQQVVRGDSAAYFCASSPSGQLGNSPLHFGNGTRLTVT.

This clonotype was found many times. The chain combines TRBV7-6 with TRBJ2-7, with 9 bases matching TRBD1. Losses at the gene ends were 5 bases for V and 5 bases for J; bases not matched to a gene: 13. Germline assignment: CDR1 SGHVS and CDR2 FNYEAQ. The CDR3 contains 16 residues. CDR3 nucleotide sequence: TGTGCCAGCAGCGCCTTCGTGGACAGGGGTGAGAACGAGCAGTACTTC. This sequence encodes CASSAFVDRGENEQYF.

The rearrangement links TRBV29-1 to TRBJ2-2; D unclear. Trimming removed 4 bases from V and 5 bases from J, with 11 bases in between. Germline V lookup: CDR1 SQVTM, CDR2 ANQGSEA. This CDR3 comprises 13 residues. The CDR3 spells CSVGLPLTGELFF. The CDR3 DNA reads as TGCAGCGTTGGTCTTCCATTGACCGGGGAGCTGTTTTTT.